This T cell receptor (beta chain) was captured by sequencing in a study of cytomegalovirus exposure and HLA in healthy donors. Study at large: The approximately 120 validation repertoires and the 666 first-cohort repertoires shared a platform, a later analysis reported.

Some clones are missing from TCRdb's copy, which holds only in-frame ones; the method was immunoSEQ multiplex PCR. The data show 250,000 to 400,000 clones, approximately 86% seen once. The receptor's source is a man aged 30-40 years in good health and CMV-seronegative. Sequenced: PBMCs.

DNA for the CDR3: TGTGCCAGTAGTATCCGACAGGGCAACTATGGCTACACCTTC. Its protein product is CASSIRQGNYGYTF. The chain combines TRBV19 with TRBJ1-2; 7 bases map to TRBD1. V lost 3 bases to trimming and J lost 2 bases; unmatched junction nucleotides: 3. CDR1 and CDR2 from the germline V gene are LNHDA and SQIVND (reference sequence). CDR3 length: 14 residues.